The clone carrying this T cell receptor beta chain was seen once. Its antigen is not identified. Between the trimmed V and J ends, which lost 5 bases and 5 bases, there was a span of 18 bases. The CDR3 contains 15 residues. The germline CDR1 and CDR2 sequences are SGHNT and YENEEA. The data were obtained in a study of shared clonotypes between healthy human individuals. General observations from the study: Generally, naive subsets came out with larger estimated richness than memory subsets. The generation probabilities recorded for non-shared clonotypes fell below those of clonotypes shared by all four donors.

The material for each subset, its genomic DNA, was split evenly across several immunoSEQ plates. In the source study's methods: Sequence data from immunoSEQ were junction-only and lacked quality scores; consequently, filtering differed. Libraries were prepared by immunoSEQ multiplex PCR; TCRdb keeps only in-frame clonotypes and omits some of them. D and trimming were read from the DNA, whereas the V and J calls and clone size are those reported in that table. This table has approximately 940,000 clones, approximately 80% appearing once. The clonotype originates from a man aged 18 to 30 in good health. Sequencing was performed on memory CD4+ T cells sorted from blood. Subset of the sample: CD45RA-negative fraction. The genes are TRBV11-3 and TRBJ2-5, with D perhaps TRBD2 (6 bases). CDR3 nucleotides: TGTGCCAGCAGCAAGGGCGGGGCTCCGGGGGAGACCCAGTACTTC. Its translation is CASSKGGAPGETQYF.